This TCR beta chain appears in the sequencing data of a study of blood T cell repertoires in COVID-19. For the study at large: Samples of COVID-19 (acute and convalescent) were obtained from the United States, Italy and Spain. T cells, B-cell-depleted T cells, or PBMCs supplied cDNA or gDNA.

This table comes from immunoSEQ multiplex PCR, and its TCRdb copy is limited to in-frame clones, with some not included. This sample has over 200,000 clones, with around 81% found just once. Everyone who took part was roughly 18 to 89 years old, and they came from 24 US areas. Grouping used clinical history reported by participants in a survey and questionnaire. The CDR3 covers 13 residues. Trimming took 0 bases from V and 1 from J, leaving 6 bases between them. Germline V lookup: CDR1 GTSNPN, CDR2 SVGIG (reference sequence). The chain links TRBV30 to TRBJ1-1; a weak D match, TRBD1 (6 bases). The sequence was collected from a woman aged 45-65 years with acute COVID-19. Sample: PBMCs or T cells enriched from blood (not recorded which). CDR3 DNA sequence: TGTGCCTGGAGTGTAGGGGGGAACACTGAAGCTTTCTTT. This sequence encodes CAWSVGGNTEAFF.